This TCR beta chain was sequenced in a study of a mutant IDH1 vaccine in newly diagnosed glioma. Study information: Vaccines began 4-6 weeks after radiotherapy alone, or with temozolomide cycles. Treatment recipients were about 62% male and about 40% female, and their mean age was around 39 years.

Comment on this clone: Its target is not known.

Time point here: week 47, end of study. Doses comprised 300 ug of mutant IDH1 20-mer peptide each, plus topical imiquimod. Sequencing used immunoSEQ multiplex PCR; TCRdb keeps in-frame clones, though not all of them. The table includes about 90,000 clones, roughly 90% detected once. The germline V gene encodes CDR1 WNHNN and CDR2 SYGVQD (reference sequence). Trimming removed 8 bases from V and 10 bases from J; junction bases left unmatched: 8. The CDR3 has 13 residues. The sample was PBMCs, taken from a glioma patient whose treatment included an IDH1 peptide vaccine. This chain links TRBV10-1 with TRBJ2-1, with TRBD2 identical over 10 bases. This clonotype was sampled from a woman aged 45-59 years with glioma. CDR3 loop: CASALAGGAEQFF. The CDR3, as DNA: TGCGCCAGCGCTTTAGCGGGAGGTGCGGAGCAGTTCTTC.